This T cell receptor (beta chain) was identified in a study of radiotherapy plus CTLA-4 blockade in lung cancer. Study-level information: More than 15% of patients responded objectively, and around 32% achieved disease control.

Germline CDR1 reads SGHAT; CDR2 reads FQNNGV. Deletions cut 8 bases from V and 3 bases from J, with 17 bases between. CDR3 length equals 16 residues. Note on this clone: Its target is unknown.

Some clones are missing from TCRdb's copy, which holds only in-frame ones; the method was immunoSEQ multiplex PCR. The sample yields about 100,000 clones, roughly 80% seen once. General study findings and limits: Researchers report tumor-derived TCR clones expanding in blood after radiotherapy plus ipilimumab. Early shifts in blood T cell clones, with interferon-beta, reportedly predicted response best.

Chemo-refractory metastatic non-small-cell lung cancer patients were treated with focal radiation plus CTLA-4 blockade with ipilimumab. The TCR originated in a human donor with non-small cell lung cancer who had stable disease on radiotherapy plus ipilimumab. Source: peripheral blood, taken from a patient treated with radiotherapy plus ipilimumab. V is TRBV11-2 and J is TRBJ1-6, with TRBD1 as a possible D gene (5 bases). The CDR3 here is CASSRGRANYNSPLHF. CDR3 nucleotide sequence: TGTGCCAGCTCAAGGGGCAGGGCAAACTATAATTCACCCCTCCACTTT.